The clone carrying this TCR beta chain appeared once. Antigen specificity is unknown. The germline V gene encodes CDR1 SGHTA and CDR2 FQGTGA. This CDR3 is 18 amino acids long. V lost 0 bases and J lost 0, with 16 bases in between. The sample comes from a study of cytomegalovirus exposure and HLA in healthy donors. PCR involved 60 Vbeta and 13 Jbeta primers. This table comes from immunoSEQ multiplex PCR, and its TCRdb copy is limited to in-frame clones, with some not included. The sample holds 150,000 to 200,000 clones, around 83% seen once. Study outcomes and limitations: The study designated about 180 TCR beta chains cytomegalovirus-associated. Highest at DRB1 and lowest at HLA-C, TCR association rates differed among HLA loci in a later analysis.

Sequencing was performed on PBMCs. The TCR originated in a man between 45 and 60 years old in good health and CMV-seropositive. The J gene is TRBJ2-3, the V gene TRBV7-3; D remains unclear. CDR3 loop: CASSLTSSVFTSTDTQYF. CDR3 DNA sequence: TGTGCCAGCAGCTTAACTTCTTCTGTATTCACTAGCACAGATACGCAGTATTTT.